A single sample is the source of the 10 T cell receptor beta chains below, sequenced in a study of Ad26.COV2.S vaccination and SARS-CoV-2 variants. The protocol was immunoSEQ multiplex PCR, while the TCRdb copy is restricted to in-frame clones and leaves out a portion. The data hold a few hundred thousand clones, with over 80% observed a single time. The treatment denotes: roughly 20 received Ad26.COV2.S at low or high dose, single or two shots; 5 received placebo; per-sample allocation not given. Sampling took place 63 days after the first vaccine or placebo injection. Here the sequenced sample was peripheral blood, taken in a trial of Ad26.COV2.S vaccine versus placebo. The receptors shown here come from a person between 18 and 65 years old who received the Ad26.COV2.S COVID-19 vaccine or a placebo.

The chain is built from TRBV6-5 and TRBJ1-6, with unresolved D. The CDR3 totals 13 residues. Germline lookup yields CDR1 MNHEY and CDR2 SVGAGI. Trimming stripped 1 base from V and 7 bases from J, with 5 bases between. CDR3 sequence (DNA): TGTGCCAGCAGTTACTTTCAGAATTCACCCCTCCACTTT. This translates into CASSYFQNSPLHF.

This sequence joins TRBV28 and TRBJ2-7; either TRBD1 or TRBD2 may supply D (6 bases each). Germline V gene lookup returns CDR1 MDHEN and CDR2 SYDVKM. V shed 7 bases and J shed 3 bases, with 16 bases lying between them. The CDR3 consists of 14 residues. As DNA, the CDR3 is TGTGCCAGCACCAAAGGAGGGGGAGGCTACGAGCAGTACTTC. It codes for CASTKGGGGYEQYF.

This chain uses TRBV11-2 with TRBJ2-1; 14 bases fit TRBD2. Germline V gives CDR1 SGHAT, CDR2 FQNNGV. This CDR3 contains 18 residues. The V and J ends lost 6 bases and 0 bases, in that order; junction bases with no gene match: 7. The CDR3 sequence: CASRRLAGGVSSYNEQFF. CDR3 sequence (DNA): TGTGCCAGCAGGCGACTAGCGGGGGGGGTAAGCTCCTACAATGAGCAGTTCTTC.

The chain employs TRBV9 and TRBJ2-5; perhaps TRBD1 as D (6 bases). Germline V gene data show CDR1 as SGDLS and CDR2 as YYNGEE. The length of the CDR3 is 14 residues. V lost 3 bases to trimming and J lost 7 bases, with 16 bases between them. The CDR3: CASSAPDRSLTQYF. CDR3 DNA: TGTGCCAGCAGCGCCCCAGACAGGTCGCTGACCCAGTACTTC.

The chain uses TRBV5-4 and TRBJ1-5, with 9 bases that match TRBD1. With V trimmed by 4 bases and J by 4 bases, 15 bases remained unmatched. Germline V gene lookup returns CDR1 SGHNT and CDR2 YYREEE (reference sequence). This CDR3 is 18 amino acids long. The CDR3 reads CASSRVARTGDKNQPQHF. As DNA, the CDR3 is TGTGCCAGCAGCCGGGTCGCCCGGACAGGGGATAAGAATCAGCCCCAGCATTTT.

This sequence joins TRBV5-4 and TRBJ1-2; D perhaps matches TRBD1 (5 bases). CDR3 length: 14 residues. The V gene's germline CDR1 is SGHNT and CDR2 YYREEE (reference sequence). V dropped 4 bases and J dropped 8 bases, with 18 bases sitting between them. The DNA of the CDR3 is TGTGCCAGCAGCATCCCCGGGACGGAGAGAGGCTACACCTTC. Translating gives CASSIPGTERGYTF.

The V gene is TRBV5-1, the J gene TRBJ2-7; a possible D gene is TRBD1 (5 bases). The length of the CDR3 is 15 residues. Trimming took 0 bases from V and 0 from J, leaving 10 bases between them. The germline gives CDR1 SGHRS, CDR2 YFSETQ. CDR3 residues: CASSLGGGNSYEQYF. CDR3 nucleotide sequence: TGCGCCAGCAGCTTGGGGGGCGGAAACTCCTACGAGCAGTACTTC.

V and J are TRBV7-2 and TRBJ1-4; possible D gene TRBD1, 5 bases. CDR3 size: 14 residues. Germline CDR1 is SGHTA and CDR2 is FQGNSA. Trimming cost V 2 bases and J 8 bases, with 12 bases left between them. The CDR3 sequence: CASSLRDPAEKLFF. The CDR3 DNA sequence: TGTGCCAGCAGCTTAAGGGACCCAGCGGAAAAACTGTTTTTT.

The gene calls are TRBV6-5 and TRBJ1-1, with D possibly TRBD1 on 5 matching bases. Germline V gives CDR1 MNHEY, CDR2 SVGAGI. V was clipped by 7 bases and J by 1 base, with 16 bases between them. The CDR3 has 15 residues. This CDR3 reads CASTPPGPPNTEAFF. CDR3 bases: TGTGCCAGCACGCCTCCGGGACCGCCGAACACTGAAGCTTTCTTT.

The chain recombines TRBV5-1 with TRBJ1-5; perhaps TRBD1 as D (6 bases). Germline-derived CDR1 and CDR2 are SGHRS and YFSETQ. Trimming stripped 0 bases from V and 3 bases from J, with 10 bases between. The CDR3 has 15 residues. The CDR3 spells CASSLAGAYNQPQHF. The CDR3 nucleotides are TGCGCCAGCAGCTTGGCAGGGGCGTACAATCAGCCCCAGCATTTT.